This T cell receptor beta chain was captured by sequencing in a study of CD8+ T cells in alopecia areata. Study-level background: The study gave treated patients oral tofacitinib at 5 to 10 mg twice daily. Study-level findings and limits: Affected lesional scalp, above all in alopecia totalis/universalis, was more clonal than normal scalp.

This CDR3 has 14 amino acids. Germline CDR1 and CDR2: MNHEY and SVGAGI. Trimming stripped 2 bases from V and 3 bases from J, with 11 bases between. Extraction and reverse transcription of RNA yielded cDNA as the sequencing template. TCRdb's table, derived via immunoSEQ multiplex PCR, lists solely in-frame clones and lacks some. This table has 150,000 to 200,000 clones, less than 75% appearing once. This clone was counted a single time. Its antigen is currently unknown. Obtained from alopecia areata patients were lesional scalp punch biopsies along with peripheral blood. Separation by sorting yielded CD4+ and CD8+ T cells from PBMCs.

The origin of this receptor is a human donor with alopecia areata. V and J are TRBV6-5 and TRBJ2-7, with a possible D match to TRBD2 (5 bases). Specimen: CD8+ T cells sorted from blood, collected at week 0. In DNA form, the CDR3 reads TGTGCCAGCAGTTACGCGGGCTACCACTACGAGCAGTACTTC. Its protein is CASSYAGYHYEQYF.